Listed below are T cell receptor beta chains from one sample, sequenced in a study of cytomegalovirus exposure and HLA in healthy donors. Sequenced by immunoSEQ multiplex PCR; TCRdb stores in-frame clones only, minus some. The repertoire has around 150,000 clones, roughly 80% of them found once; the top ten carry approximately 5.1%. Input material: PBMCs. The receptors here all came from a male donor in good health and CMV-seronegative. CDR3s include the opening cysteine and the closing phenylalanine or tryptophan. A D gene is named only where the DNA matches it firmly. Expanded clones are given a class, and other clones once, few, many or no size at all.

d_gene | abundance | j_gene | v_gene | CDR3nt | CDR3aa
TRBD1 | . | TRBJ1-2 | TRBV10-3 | TGTGCCATCAACACAGGGGATGGCTACACCTTC | CAINTGDGYTF
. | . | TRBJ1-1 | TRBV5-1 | TGCGCCAGCAGCTTAGGAGCTGAAGCTTTCTTT | CASSLGAEAFF
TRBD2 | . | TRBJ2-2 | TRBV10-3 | TGTGCCATCAGCGGGACGGGACTAGTGGTCGGGGAGCTGTTTTTT | CAISGTGLVVGELFF
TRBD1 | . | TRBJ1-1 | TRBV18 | TGTGCCAGCTCGATGGACAGGGACACTGAAGCTTTCTTT | CASSMDRDTEAFF
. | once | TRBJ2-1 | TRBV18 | TGTGCCAGCTCTCTCTTGACAGCCGGCTTAGGTTCCTACAATGAGCAGTTCTTC | CASSLLTAGLGSYNEQFF
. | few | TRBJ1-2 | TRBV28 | TGTGCCAGCAGACAGGAAACTAACTATGGCTACACCTTC | CASRQETNYGYTF
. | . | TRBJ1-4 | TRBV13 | TGTGCCAGCAGCTTAAAACAGGGAAGTGAAAAACTGTTTTTT | CASSLKQGSEKLFF
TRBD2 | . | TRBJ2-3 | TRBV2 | TGTGCCAGCAGTGAAAGGACCGGGGGGGTGGCAGATACGCAGTATTTT | CASSERTGGVADTQYF
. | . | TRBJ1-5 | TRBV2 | TGTGCCAGCAGTGGCCTCCAGGACAGAAGTCAGCCCCAGCATTTT | CASSGLQDRSQPQHF
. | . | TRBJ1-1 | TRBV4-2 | TGTGCCAGCAGCCAAGATCCGGCAGACAATAACCTCATGAACACTGAAGCTTTCTTT | CASSQDPADNNLMNTEAFF
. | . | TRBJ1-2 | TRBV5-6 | TGTGCCAGCAGCTGGGGATTGACAGGAGATAACTATGGCTACACCTTC | CASSWGLTGDNYGYTF
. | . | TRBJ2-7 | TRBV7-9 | TGTGCCAGCAGCTTAGACCGGGACGAGCAGTACTTC | CASSLDRDEQYF
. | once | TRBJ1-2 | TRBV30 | TGTGCCTGGAGTCCCGGGACACGGGGCTACACCTTC | CAWSPGTRGYTF
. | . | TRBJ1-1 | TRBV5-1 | TGCGCCAGCAGCTTGGTCCCAGGGGCGGAAGCTTTCTTT | CASSLVPGAEAFF
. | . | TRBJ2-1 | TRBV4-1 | TGCGCCAGCAGTGAGGGCAATGAGCAGTTCTTC | CASSEGNEQFF
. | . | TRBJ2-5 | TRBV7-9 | TGTGCCAGCAGCAAACTGGAACAGGACCAGGAGACCCAGTACTTC | CASSKLEQDQETQYF
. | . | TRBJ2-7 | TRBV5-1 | TGCGCCAGCAGCTTCAGGGCAGATTCCTACGAGCAGTACTTC | CASSFRADSYEQYF
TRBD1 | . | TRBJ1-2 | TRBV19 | TGTGCCAGTAGTGAGACAGGGGCAGTCTATGGCTACACCTTC | CASSETGAVYGYTF
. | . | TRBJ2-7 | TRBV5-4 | TGTGCCAGCAGCAAAGGGGGAAGCGAATACGAGCAGTACTTC | CASSKGGSEYEQYF
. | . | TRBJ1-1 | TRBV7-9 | TGTGCCAGCAGCCCCATGGGGAGGCAGTGGGAAACTGAAGCTTTCTTT | CASSPMGRQWETEAFF